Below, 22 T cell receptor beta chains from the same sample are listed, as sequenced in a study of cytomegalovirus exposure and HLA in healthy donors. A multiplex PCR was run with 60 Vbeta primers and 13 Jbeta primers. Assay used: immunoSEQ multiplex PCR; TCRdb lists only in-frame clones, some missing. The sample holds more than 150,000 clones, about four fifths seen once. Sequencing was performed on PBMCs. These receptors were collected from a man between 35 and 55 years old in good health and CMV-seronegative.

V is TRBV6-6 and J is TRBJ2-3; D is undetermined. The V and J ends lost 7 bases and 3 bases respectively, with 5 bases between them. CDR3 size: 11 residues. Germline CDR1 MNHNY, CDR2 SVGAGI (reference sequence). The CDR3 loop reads CASTRTDTQYF. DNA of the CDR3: TGTGCCAGCACCCGGACAGATACGCAGTATTTT.

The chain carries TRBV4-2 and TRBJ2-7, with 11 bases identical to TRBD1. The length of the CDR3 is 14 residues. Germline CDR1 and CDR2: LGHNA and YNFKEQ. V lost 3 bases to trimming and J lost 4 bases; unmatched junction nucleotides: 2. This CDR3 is CASSQGDRGYEQYF. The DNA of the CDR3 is TGTGCCAGCAGCCAGGGGGACAGGGGGTACGAGCAGTACTTC.

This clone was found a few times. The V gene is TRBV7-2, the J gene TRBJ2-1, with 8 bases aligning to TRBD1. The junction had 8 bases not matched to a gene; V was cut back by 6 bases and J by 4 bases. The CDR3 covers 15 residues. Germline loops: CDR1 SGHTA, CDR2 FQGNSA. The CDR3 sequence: CASSPQGQVYNEQFF. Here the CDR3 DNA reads TGTGCCAGCAGTCCTCAGGGACAGGTTTACAATGAGCAGTTCTTC.

As DNA, the CDR3 is TGTGCCAGCAGTTCCCCCGGGACAGGATCTAACTATGGCTACACCTTC. This translates into CASSSPGTGSNYGYTF. This sequence joins TRBV28 and TRBJ1-2; 8 bases line up with TRBD1. The V gene's germline CDR1 is MDHEN and CDR2 SYDVKM. Trimming cost V 4 bases and J 0 bases; bases outside gene matches: 7. This CDR3 is 16 amino acids long.

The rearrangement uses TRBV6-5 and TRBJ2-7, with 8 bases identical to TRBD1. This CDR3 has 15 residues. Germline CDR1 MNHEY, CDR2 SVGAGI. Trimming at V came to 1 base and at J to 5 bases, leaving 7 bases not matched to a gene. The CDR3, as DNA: TGTGCCAGCAGTTACTTCGACAGGGGTCCTCACGAGCAGTACTTC. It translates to CASSYFDRGPHEQYF.

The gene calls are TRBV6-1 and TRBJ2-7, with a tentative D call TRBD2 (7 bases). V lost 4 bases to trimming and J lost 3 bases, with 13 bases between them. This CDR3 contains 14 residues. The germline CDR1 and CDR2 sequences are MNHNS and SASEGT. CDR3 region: CASSVPGGGYEQYF. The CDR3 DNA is TGTGCCAGCAGTGTACCGGGGGGCGGCTACGAGCAGTACTTC.

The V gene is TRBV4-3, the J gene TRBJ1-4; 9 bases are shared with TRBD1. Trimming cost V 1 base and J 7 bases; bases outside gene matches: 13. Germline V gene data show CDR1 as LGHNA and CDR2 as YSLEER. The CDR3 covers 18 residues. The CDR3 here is CASSQANTIWDRAEKLFF. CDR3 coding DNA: TGCGCCAGCAGCCAAGCGAACACCATTTGGGACAGGGCTGAAAAACTGTTTTTT.

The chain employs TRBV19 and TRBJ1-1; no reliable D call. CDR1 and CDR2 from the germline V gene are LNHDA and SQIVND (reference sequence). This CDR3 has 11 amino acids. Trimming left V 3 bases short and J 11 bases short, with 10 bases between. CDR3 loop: CASSIGGRAFF. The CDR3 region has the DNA TGTGCCAGTAGTATCGGCGGGCGGGCTTTCTTT.

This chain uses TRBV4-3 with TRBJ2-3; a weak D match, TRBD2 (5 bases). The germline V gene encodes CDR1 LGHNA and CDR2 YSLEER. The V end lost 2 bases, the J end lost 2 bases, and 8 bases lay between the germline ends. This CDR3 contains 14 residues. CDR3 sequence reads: CASSQRLSTDTQYF. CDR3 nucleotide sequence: TGCGCCAGCAGCCAAAGACTATCCACAGATACGCAGTATTTT.

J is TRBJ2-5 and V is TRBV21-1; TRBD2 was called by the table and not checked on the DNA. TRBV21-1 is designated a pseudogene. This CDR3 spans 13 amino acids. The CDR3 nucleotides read TGTGCCAGCAGCACTCGGACGGGGGAGACCCAGTACTTC. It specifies CASSTRTGETQYF.

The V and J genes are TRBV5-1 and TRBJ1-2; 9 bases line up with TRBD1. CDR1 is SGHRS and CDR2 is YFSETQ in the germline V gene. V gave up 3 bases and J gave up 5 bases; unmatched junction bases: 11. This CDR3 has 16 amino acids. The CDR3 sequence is CASSSGDRAREYGYTF. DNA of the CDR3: TGCGCCAGCAGCTCGGGGGACAGGGCGAGGGAATATGGCTACACCTTC.

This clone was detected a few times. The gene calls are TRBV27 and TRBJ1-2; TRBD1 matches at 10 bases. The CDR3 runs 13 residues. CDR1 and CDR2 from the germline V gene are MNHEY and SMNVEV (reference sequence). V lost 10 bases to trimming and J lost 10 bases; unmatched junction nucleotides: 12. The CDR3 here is CATYAWDRGTYTF. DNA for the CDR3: TGTGCCACTTACGCCTGGGACAGGGGTACCTACACCTTC.

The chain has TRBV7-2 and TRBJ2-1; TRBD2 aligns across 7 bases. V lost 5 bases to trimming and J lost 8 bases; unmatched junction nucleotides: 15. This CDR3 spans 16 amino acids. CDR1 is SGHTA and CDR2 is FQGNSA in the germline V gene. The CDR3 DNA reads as TGTGCCAGCAGCCCCCTGGTTGCGGGAGCCTTCGATGAGCAGTTCTTC. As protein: CASSPLVAGAFDEQFF. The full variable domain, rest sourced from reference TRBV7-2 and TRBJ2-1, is GAGVSQSPSNKVTEKGKDVELRCDPISGHTALYWYRQSLGQGLEFLIYFQGNSAPDKSGLPSDRFSAERTGGSVSTLTIQRTQQEDSAVYLCASSPLVAGAFDEQFFGPGTRLTVL.

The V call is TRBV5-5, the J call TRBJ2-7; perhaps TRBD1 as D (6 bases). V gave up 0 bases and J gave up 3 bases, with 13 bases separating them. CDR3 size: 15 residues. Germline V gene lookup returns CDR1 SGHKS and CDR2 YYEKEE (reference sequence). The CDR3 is CASSLAGTFNYEQYF. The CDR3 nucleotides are TGTGCCAGCAGCTTGGCCGGGACATTTAACTACGAGCAGTACTTC.

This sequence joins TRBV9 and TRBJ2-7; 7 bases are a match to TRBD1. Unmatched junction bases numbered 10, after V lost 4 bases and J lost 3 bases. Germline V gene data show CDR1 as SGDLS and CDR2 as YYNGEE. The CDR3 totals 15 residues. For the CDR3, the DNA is TGTGCCAGCAGCTCCAATCTGAACAGGGGCTACGAGCAGTACTTC. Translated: CASSSNLNRGYEQYF.

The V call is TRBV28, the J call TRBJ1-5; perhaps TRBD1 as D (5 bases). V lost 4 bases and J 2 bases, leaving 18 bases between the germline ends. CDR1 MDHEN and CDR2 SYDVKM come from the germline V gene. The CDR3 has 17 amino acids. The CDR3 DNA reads TGTGCCAGCAGTTCCCCCGGCTTGCAGGGCCGCAATCAGCCCCAGCATTTT. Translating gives CASSSPGLQGRNQPQHF.

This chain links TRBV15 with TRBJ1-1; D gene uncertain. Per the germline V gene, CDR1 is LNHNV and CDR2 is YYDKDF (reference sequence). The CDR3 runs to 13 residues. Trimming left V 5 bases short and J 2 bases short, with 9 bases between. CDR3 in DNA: TGTGCCACCAGCGTTCGAGTCAACACTGAAGCTTTCTTT. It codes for CATSVRVNTEAFF.

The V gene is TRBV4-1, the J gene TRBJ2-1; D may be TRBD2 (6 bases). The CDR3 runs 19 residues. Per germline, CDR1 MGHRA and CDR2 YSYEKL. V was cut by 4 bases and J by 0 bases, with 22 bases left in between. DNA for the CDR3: TGCGCCAGCAGCCTGAGGAGGGACGGGCCGATGAGCTCCTACAATGAGCAGTTCTTC. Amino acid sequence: CASSLRRDGPMSSYNEQFF.

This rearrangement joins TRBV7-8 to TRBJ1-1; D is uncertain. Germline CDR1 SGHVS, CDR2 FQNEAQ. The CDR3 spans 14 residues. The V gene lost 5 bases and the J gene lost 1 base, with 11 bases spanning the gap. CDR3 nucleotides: TGTGCCAGCAGCCTCTTAATACAGAACACTGAAGCTTTCTTT. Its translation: CASSLLIQNTEAFF.

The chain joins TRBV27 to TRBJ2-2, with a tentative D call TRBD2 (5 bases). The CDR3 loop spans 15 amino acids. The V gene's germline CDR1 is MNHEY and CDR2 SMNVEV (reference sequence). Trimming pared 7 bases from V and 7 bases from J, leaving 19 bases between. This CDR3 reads CASTPFRGNGGELFF. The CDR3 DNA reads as TGTGCCAGCACCCCTTTTCGGGGAAACGGCGGGGAGCTGTTTTTT.

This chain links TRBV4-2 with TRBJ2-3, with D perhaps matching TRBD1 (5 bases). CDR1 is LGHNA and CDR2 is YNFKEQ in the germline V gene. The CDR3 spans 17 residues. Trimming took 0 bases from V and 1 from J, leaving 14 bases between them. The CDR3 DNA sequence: TGTGCCAGCAGCCAAGATTACTACCAGGGCGGCACAGATACGCAGTATTTT. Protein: CASSQDYYQGGTDTQYF.

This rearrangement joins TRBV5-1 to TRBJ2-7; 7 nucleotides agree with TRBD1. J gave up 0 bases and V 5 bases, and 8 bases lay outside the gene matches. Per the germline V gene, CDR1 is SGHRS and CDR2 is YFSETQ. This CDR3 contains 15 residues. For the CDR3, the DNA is TGCGCCAGCAGTTCGAGGGGACAGAGCTCCTACGAGCAGTACTTC. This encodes CASSSRGQSSYEQYF.